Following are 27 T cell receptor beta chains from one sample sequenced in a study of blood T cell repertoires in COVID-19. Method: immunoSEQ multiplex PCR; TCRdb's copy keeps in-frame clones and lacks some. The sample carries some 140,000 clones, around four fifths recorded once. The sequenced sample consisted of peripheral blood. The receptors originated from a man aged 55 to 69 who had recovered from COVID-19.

This chain's CDR3 is CASSPRGNNEQFF. For the CDR3, the DNA is TGTGCCAGCAGCCCCAGGGGTAACAATGAGCAGTTCTTC. This chain connects TRBV3-1 (or the pseudogene TRBV3-2) to TRBJ2-1; weak D call: TRBD1 (6 bases). This CDR3 contains 13 residues. The V end was cut by 4 bases, the J end by 5 bases, with 9 bases between. In germline, CDR1 is LGHDT, CDR2 YNNKEL (reference sequence).

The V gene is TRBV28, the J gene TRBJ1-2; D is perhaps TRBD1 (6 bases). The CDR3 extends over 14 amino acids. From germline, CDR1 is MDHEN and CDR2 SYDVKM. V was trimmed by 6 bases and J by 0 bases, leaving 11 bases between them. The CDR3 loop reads CASRQGTPNYGYTF. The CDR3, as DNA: TGTGCCAGCAGGCAGGGGACGCCTAACTATGGCTACACCTTC.

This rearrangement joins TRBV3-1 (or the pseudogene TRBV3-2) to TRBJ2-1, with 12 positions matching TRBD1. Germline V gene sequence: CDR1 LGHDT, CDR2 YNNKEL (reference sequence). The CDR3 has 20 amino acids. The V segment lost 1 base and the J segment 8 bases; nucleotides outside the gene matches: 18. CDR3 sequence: CASSQATGTGGRGAGYEQFF. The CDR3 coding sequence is TGTGCCAGCAGCCAAGCGACTGGGACAGGGGGCAGGGGCGCGGGATATGAGCAGTTCTTC.

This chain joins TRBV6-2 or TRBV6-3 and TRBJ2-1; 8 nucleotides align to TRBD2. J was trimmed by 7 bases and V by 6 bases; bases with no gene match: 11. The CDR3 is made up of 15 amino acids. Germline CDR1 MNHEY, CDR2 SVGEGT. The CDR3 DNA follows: TGTGCCAGCAGCCGTAGCGGGGCCGTAGGGAATGAGCAGTTCTTC. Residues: CASSRSGAVGNEQFF.

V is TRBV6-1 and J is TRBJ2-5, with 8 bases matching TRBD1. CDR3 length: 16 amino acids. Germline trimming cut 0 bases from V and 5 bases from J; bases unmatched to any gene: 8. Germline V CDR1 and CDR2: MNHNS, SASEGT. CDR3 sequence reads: CASSEASAGGRETQYF. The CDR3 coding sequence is TGTGCCAGCAGTGAAGCGTCAGCAGGGGGCCGGGAGACCCAGTACTTC.

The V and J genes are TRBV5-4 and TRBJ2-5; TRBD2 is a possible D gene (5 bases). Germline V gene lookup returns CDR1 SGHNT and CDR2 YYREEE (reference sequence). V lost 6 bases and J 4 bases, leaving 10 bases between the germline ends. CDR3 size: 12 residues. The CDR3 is CASNTRGETQYF. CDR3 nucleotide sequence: TGTGCCAGCAACACACGGGGAGAGACCCAGTACTTC.

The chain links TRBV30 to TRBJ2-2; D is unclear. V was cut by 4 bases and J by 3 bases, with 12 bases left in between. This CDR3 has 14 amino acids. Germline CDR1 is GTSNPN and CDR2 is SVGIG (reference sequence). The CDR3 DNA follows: TGTGCCTGGACTCTTGACTCATACACCGGGGAGCTGTTTTTT. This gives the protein CAWTLDSYTGELFF. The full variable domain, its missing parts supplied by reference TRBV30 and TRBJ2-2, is SQTIHQWPATLVQPVGSPLSLECTVEGTSNPNLYWYRQAAGRGLQLLFYSVGIGQISSEVPQNLSASRPQDRQFILSSKKLLLSDSGFYLCAWTLDSYTGELFFGEGSRLTVL.

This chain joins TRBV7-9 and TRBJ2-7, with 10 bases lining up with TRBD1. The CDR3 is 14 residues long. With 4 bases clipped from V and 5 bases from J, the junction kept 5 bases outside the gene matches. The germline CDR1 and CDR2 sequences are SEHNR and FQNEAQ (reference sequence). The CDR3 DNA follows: TGTGCCAGCAGCTCCGGGACAGGGGACCACGAGCAGTACTTC. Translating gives CASSSGTGDHEQYF. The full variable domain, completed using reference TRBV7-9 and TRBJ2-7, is DTGVSQNPRHKITKRGQNVTFRCDPISEHNRLYWYRQTLGQGPEFLTYFQNEAQLEKSRLLSDRFSAERPKGSFSTLEIQRTEQGDSAMYLCASSSGTGDHEQYFGPGTRLTVT.

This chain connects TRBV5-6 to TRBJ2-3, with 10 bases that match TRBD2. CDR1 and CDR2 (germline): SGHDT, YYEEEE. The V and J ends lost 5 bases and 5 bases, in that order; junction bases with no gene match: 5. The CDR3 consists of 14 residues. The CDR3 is CASSLAGAGDTQYF. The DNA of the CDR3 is TGTGCCAGCAGTCTAGCGGGGGCGGGAGATACGCAGTATTTT. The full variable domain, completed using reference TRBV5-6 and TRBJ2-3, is DAGVTQSPTHLIKTRGQQVTLRCSPKSGHDTVSWYQQALGQGPQFIFQYYEEEERQRGNFPDRFSGHQFPNYSSELNVNALLLGDSALYLCASSLAGAGDTQYFGPGTRLTVL.

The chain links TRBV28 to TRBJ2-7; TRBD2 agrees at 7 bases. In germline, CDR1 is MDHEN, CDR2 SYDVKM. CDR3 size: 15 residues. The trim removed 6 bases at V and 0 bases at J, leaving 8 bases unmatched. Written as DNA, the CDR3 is TGTGCCAGCAGGCCGCCTAGCGGCAACTCCTACGAGCAGTACTTC. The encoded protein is CASRPPSGNSYEQYF.

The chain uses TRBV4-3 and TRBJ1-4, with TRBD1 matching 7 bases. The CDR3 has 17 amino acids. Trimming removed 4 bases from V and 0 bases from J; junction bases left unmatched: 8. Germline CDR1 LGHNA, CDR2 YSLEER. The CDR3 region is CASSPYSGQATNEKLFF. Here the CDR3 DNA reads TGCGCCAGCAGCCCCTATAGCGGACAGGCAACTAATGAAAAACTGTTTTTT.

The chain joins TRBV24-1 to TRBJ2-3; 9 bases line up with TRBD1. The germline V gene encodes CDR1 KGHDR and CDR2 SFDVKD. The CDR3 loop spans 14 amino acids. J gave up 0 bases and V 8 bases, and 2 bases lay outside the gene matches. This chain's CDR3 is CATTGTGSTDTQYF. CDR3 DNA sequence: TGTGCCACCACCGGGACAGGGAGCACAGATACGCAGTATTTT.

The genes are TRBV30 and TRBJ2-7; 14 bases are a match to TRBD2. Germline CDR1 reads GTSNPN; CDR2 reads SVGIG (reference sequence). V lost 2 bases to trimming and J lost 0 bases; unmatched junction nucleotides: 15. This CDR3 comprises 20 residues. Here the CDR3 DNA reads TGTGCCTGGAGTACGTTTCAAGGGACTAGCGGGGGATTCAGCTCCTACGAGCAGTACTTC. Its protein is CAWSTFQGTSGGFSSYEQYF.

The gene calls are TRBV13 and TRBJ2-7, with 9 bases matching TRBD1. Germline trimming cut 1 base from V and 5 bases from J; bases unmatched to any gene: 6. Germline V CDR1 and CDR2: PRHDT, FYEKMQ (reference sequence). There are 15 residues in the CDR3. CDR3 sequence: CASSLAGTGTNEQYF. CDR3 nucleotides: TGTGCCAGCAGCTTAGCCGGGACAGGGACCAACGAGCAGTACTTC.

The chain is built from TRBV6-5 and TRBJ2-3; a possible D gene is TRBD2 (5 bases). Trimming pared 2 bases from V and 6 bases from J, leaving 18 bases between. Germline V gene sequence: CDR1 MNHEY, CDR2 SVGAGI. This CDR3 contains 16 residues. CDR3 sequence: CASSYRRSAPPDTQYF. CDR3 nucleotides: TGTGCCAGCAGTTACCGGAGGAGTGCCCCACCCGATACGCAGTATTTT.

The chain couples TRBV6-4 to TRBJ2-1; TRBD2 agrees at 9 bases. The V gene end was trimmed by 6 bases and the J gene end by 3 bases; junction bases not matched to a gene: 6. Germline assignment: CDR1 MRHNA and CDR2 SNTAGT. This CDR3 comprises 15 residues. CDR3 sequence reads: CASSRSGGFYNEQFF. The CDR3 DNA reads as TGTGCCAGCAGCCGAAGCGGGGGGTTCTACAATGAGCAGTTCTTC.

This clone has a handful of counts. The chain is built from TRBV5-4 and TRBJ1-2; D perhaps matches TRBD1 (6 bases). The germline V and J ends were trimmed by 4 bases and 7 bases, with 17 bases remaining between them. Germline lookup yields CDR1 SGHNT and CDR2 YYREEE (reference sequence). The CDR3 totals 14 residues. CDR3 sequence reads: CASSLPLTGSGYTF. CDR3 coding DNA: TGTGCCAGCAGCCTCCCTCTGACAGGCAGTGGCTACACCTTC.

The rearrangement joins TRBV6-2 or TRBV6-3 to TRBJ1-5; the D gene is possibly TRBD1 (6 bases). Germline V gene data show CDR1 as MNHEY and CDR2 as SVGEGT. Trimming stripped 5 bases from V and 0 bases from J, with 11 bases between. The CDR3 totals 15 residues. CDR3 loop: CASSHGQNSNQPQHF. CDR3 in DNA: TGTGCCAGCAGTCACGGACAGAATAGCAATCAGCCCCAGCATTTT.

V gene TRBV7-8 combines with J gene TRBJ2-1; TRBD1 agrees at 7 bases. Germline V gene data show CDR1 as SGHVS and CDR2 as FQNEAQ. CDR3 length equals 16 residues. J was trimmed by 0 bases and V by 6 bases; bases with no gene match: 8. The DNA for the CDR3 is TGTGCCAGCAGTCGAGGGGGCCGGAGCTCCTACAATGAGCAGTTCTTC. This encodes CASSRGGRSSYNEQFF.

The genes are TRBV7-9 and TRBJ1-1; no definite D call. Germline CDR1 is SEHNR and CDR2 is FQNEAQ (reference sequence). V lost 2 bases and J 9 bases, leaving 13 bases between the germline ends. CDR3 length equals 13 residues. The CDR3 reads CASSLFLTEKAFF. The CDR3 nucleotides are TGTGCCAGCAGCTTATTCTTAACAGAAAAAGCTTTCTTT. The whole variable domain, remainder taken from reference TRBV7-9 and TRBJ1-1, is DTGVSQNPRHKITKRGQNVTFRCDPISEHNRLYWYRQTLGQGPEFLTYFQNEAQLEKSRLLSDRFSAERPKGSFSTLEIQRTEQGDSAMYLCASSLFLTEKAFFGQGTRLTVV.

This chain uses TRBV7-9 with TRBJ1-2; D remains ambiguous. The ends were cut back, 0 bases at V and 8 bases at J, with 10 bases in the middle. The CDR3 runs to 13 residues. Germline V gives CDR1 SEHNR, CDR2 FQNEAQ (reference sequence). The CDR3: CASSLAQPLGYTF. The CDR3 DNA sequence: TGTGCCAGCAGCTTAGCACAGCCTTTGGGCTACACCTTC. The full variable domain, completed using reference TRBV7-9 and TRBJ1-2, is DTGVSQNPRHKITKRGQNVTFRCDPISEHNRLYWYRQTLGQGPEFLTYFQNEAQLEKSRLLSDRFSAERPKGSFSTLEIQRTEQGDSAMYLCASSLAQPLGYTFGSGTRLTVV.

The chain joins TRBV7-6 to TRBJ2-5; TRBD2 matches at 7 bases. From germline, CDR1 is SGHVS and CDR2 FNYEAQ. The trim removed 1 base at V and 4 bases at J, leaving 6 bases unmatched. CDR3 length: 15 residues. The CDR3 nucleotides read TGTGCCAGCAGCTTAGGAGGGAGGGAGGGAGAGACCCAGTACTTC. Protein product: CASSLGGREGETQYF.

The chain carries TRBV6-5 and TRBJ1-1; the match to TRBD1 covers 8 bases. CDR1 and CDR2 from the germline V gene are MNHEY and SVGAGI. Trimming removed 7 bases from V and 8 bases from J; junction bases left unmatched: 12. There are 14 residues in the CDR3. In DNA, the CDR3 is TGTGCCAGCACCCCCCCGGGGCAGGGGGCGGAAGCTTTCTTT. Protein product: CASTPPGQGAEAFF.

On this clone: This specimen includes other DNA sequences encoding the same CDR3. The CDR3 DNA follows: TGTGCCAGCAGCTCCCCTAGCGGGAGCTCCTACAATGAGCAGTTCTTC. Translating gives CASSSPSGSSYNEQFF. V is TRBV28 and J is TRBJ2-1, with 10 bases identical to TRBD2. Germline V lookup: CDR1 MDHEN, CDR2 SYDVKM. The junction had 5 bases not matched to a gene; V was cut back by 6 bases and J by 0 bases. The length of the CDR3 is 16 residues.

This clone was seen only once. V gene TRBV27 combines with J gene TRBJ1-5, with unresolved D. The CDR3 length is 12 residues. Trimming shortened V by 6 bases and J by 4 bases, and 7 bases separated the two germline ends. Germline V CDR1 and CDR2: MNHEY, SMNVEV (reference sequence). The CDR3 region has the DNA TGTGCCAGCAGACAGTTAAATCAGCCCCAGCATTTT. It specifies CASRQLNQPQHF.

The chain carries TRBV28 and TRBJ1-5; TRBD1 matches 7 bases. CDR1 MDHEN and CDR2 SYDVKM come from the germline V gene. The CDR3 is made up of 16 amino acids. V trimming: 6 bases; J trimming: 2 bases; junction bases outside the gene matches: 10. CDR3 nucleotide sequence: TGTGCCAGCAGCCCCGACAGGGAATGGGGCAATCAGCCCCAGCATTTT. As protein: CASSPDREWGNQPQHF. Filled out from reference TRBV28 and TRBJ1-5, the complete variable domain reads DVKVTQSSRYLVKRTGEKVFLECVQDMDHENMFWYRQDPGLGLRLIYFSYDVKMKEKGDIPEGYSVSREKKERFSLILESASTNQTSMYLCASSPDREWGNQPQHFGDGTRLSIL.

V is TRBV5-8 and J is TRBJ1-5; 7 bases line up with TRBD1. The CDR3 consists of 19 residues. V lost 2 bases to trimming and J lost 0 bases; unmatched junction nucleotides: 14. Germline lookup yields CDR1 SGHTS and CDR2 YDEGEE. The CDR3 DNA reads TGTGCCAGCAGCTTTCCCGGGACAGTCCGACGACATAGCAATCAGCCCCAGCATTTT. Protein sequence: CASSFPGTVRRHSNQPQHF.